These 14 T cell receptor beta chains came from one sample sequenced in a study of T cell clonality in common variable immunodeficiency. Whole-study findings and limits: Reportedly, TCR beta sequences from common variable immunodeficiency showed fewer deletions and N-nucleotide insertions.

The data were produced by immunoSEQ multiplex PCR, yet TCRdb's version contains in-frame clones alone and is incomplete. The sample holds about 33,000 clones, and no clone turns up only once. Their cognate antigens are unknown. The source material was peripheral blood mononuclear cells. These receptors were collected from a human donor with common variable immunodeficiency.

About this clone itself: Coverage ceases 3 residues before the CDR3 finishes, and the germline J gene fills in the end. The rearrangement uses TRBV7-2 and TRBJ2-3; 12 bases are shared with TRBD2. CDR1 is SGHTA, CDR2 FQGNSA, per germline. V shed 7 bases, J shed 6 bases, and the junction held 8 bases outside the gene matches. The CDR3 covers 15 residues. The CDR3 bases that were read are TGTGCCAGCATGCAACTAGCGGGGGGCTGGGATACG. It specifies CASMQLAGGWDT. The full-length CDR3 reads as CASMQLAGGWDTQYF.

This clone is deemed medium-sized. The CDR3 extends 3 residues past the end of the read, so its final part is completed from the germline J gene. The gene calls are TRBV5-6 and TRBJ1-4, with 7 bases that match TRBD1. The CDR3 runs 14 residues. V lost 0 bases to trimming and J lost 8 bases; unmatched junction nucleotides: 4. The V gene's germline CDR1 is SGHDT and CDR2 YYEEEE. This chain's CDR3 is CASSLAGQREKLFF. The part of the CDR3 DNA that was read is TGTGCCAGCAGCTTGGCGGGACAGCGAGAAAAA.

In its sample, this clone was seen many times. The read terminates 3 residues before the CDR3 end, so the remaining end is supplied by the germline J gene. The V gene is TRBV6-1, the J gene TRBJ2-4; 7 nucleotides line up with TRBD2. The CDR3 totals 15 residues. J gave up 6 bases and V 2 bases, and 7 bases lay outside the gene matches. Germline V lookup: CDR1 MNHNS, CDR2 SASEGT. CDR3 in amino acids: CASSERAGGLNIQYF. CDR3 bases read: TGTGCCAGCAGTGAAAGGGCCGGGGGGTTAAACATT.

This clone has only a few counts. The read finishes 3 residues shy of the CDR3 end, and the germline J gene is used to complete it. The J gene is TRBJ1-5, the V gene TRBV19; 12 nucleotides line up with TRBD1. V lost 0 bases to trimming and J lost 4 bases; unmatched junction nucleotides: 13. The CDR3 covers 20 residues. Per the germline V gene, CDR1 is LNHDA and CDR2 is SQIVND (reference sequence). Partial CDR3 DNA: TGTGCCAGTAGTATAGAAAGCAGGGACAGGGGGCTGAAGAGGAATCAGCCC. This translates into CASSIESRDRGLKRNQP. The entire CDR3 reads CASSIESRDRGLKRNQPQHF.

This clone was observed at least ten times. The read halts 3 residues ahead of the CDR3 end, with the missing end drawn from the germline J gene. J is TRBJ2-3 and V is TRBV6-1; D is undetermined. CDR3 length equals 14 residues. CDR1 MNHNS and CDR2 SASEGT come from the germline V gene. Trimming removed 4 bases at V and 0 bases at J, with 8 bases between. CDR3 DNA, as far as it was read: TGTGCCAGCAGTGCCTATCTAAGCACAGATACG. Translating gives CASSAYLSTDT. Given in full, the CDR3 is CASSAYLSTDTQYF.

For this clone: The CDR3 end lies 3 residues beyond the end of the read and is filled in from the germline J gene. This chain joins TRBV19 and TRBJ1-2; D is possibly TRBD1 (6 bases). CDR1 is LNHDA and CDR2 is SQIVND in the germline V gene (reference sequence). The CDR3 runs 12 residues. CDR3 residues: CASNNRVKGYTF. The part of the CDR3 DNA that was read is TGTGCCAGTAACAACAGGGTCAAAGGC.

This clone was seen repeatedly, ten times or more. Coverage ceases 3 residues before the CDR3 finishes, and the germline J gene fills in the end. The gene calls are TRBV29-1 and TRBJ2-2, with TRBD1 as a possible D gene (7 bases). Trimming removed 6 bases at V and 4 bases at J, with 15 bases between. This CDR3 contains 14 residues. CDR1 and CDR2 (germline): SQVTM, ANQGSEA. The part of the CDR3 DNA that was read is TGCAGCGTATCGGGCAGGGGGGCCACCGGGGAG. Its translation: CSVSGRGATGE. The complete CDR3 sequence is CSVSGRGATGELFF.

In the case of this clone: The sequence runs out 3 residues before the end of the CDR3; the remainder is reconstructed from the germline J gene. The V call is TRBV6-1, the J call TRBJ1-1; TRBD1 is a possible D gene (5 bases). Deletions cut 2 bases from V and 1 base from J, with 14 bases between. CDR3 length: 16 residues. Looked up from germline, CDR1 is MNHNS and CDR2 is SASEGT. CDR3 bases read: TGTGCCAGCAGTGAACAGGGTATCGGGGGGAACACTGAA. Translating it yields CASSEQGIGGNTE. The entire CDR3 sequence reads CASSEQGIGGNTEAFF.

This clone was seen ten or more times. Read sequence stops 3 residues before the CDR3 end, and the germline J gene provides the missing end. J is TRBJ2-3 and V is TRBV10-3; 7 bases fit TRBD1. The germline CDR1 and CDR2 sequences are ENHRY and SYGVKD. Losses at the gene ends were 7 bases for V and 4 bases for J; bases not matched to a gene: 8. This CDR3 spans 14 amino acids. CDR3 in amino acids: CAINGGQPPDTQYF. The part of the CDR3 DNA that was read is TGTGCCATCAATGGGGGACAGCCTCCAGATACG.

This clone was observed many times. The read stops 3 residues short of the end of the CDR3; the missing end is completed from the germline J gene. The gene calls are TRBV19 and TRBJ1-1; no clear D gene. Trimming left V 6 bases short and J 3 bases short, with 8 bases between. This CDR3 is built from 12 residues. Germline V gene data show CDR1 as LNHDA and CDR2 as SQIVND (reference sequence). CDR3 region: CASSKGDTEAFF. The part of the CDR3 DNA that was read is TGTGCCAGTAGCAAGGGTGACACTGAA.

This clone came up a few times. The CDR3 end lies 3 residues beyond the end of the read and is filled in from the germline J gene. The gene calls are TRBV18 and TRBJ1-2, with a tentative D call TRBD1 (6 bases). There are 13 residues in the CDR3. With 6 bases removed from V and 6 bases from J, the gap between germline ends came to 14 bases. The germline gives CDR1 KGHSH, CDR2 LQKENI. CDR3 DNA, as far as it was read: TGTGCCAGCTCGGCGGACAGCAAGCATGGC. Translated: CASSADSKHG. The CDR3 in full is CASSADSKHGYTF.

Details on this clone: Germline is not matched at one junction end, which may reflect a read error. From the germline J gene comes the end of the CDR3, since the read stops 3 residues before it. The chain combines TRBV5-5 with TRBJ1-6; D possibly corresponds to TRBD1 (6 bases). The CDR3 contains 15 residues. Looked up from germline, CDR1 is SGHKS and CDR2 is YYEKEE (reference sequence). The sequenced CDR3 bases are TGTGCCAGCAGCTTGGAGGGGGATTATAAGTCACCC. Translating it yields CASSLEGDYKSP. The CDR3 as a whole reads CASSLEGDYKSPLHF.

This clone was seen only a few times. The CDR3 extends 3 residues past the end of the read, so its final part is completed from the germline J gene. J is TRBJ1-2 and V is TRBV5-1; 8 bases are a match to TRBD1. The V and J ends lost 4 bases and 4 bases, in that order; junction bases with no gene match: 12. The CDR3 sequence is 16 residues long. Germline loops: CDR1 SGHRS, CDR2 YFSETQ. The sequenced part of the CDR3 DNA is TGCGCCAGCAGCCCCGGGACAGGCGGGTTGGGCTATGGC. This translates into CASSPGTGGLGYG. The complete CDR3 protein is CASSPGTGGLGYGYTF.

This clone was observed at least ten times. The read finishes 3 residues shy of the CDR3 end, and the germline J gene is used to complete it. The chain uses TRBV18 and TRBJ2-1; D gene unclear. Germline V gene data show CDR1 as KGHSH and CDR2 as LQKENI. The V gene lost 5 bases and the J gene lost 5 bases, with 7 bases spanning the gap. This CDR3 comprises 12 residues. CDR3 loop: CASSEQNNEQFF. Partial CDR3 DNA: TGTGCCAGCTCAGAACAGAACAATGAG.